The entry below gives a single TCR beta chain sequence along with its context. Its antigen is as yet unknown. The same CDR3 also results from other DNA sequences found in this sample. Donors, without exception, were Caucasian adults residing in Nashville, Tennessee. This entry belongs to a study of shared clonotypes between healthy human individuals. The data were produced by immunoSEQ multiplex PCR, yet TCRdb's version contains in-frame clones alone and is incomplete. The top ten hold less than 15% of the sample, which has hundreds of thousands of clones, around 79% seen once. After removal of 3 bases from V and 5 bases from J, the junction contained 0 bases not matched to a gene. The CDR3 covers 14 residues. CDR1 SGHTA and CDR2 FQGNSA come from the germline V gene. Study-level findings and limits: It was the few donors that limited the genetic and exposure-history diversity represented.

Sequenced input: PBMCs. The rearrangement uses TRBV7-2 and TRBJ2-3; 12 nucleotides agree with TRBD2. This sequence was found in a woman aged 40 to 50 in good health. Some clones in this sample may be carry-over from other donors' samples. The DNA of the CDR3 is TGTGCCAGCAGCTTGGGACTAGCGGGAGATACGCAGTATTTT. Translating gives CASSLGLAGDTQYF. Based on the CDR3 plus reference TRBV7-2 and TRBJ2-3, the full variable domain is GAGVSQSPSNKVTEKGKDVELRCDPISGHTALYWYRQSLGQGLEFLIYFQGNSAPDKSGLPSDRFSAERTGGSVSTLTIQRTQQEDSAVYLCASSLGLAGDTQYFGPGTRLTVL.